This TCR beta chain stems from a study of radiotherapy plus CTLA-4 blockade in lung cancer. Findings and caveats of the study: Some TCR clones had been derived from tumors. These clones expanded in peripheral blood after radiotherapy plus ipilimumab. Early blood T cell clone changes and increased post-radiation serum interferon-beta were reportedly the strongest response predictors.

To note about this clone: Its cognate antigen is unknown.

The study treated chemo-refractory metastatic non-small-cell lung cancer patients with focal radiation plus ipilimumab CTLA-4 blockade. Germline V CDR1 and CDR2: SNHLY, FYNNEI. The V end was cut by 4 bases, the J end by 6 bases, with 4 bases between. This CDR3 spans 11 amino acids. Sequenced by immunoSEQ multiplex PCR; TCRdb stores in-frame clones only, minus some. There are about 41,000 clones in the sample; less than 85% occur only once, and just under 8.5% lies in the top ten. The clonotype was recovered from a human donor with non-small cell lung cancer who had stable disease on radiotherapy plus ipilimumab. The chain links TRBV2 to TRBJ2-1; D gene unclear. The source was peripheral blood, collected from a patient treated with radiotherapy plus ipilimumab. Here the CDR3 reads CASSVINEQFF. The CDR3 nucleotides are TGTGCCAGCAGTGTCATCAATGAGCAGTTCTTC.